This T cell receptor beta chain comes out of a study of CD8 T cells in ankylosing spondylitis. Findings and limits, study-wide: Characteristic of ankylosing spondylitis blood, it appeared, was a TCR beta motif comprising several highly homologous variants. Reportedly, matched ankylosing spondylitis synovial fluid was significantly enriched for disease-linked clones. Disease-linked clones were CD8+ and relatively rare in peripheral blood.

There are many counts of this clonotype. The target antigen is unknown. TCRdb independently ran MiXCR on the 5' RACE reads; one entry per CDR3 protein. Of 250,000 to 350,000 distinct CDR3 sequences detected, roughly 20% appear once; the ten largest clones hold roughly 4%. The V gene lost 4 bases and the J gene lost 6 bases, with 13 bases spanning the gap. The CDR3 runs to 13 residues. CDR1 is SGHTA and CDR2 is FQGNSA in the germline V gene. The sample was blood, either unsorted or a sorted T cell fraction (not recorded which). The genes are TRBV7-2 and TRBJ2-7; tentatively, D is TRBD1 or TRBD2 (5 bases each). The clonotype originates from a female donor with ankylosing spondylitis or in good health (not recorded which). The CDR3 region has the DNA TGTGCCAGCAGCTCTGTCGAGGGACGCGAGCAGTACTTC. It specifies CASSSVEGREQYF.